This passage covers 21 T cell receptor beta chains from one sample sequenced in a study of T cells in Graves' hyperthyroidism and ophthalmopathy. Regions amplified from RNA transcripts were the TCR beta CDR3 regions. First-round RT-PCR with HTBI primers amplified the TCR CDR3 region. TCRdb reanalysed the multiplex PCR reads using MiXCR and keeps one entry per CDR3 protein. This table has some 270,000 distinct CDR3 sequences, 24% appearing once. Sequencing was done on a sample of blood. The receptors here all came from a middle-aged woman with Graves' ophthalmopathy.

This clonotype has ten or more counts. This clone may be a read error of a much larger clone one base away. Since no conserved phenylalanine or tryptophan closes the CDR3, a read error is the likely cause. The chain combines TRBV6-5 with TRBJ2-2; D possibly corresponds to TRBD1 (6 bases). The CDR3 totals 16 residues. CDR1 and CDR2 from the germline V gene are MNHEY and SVGAGI. V lost 2 bases and J 3 bases, leaving 13 bases between the germline ends. The CDR3 coding sequence is TGTGCCAGCAGTTACATGCAGGGGTCGGACACCGGGGAGCTGTTTTCT. It encodes CASSYMQGSDTGELFS.

The V gene is TRBV9, the J gene TRBJ2-5; TRBD2 matches at 12 bases. This CDR3 spans 16 amino acids. V trimming: 3 bases; J trimming: 2 bases; junction bases outside the gene matches: 5. CDR1 SGDLS and CDR2 YYNGEE come from the germline V gene. The CDR3 DNA follows: TGTGCCAGCAGCGGTACTAGCGGGGGGTCTCAAGAGACCCAGTACTTC. Translating it yields CASSGTSGGSQETQYF. Full variable domain (remainder filled in from reference TRBV9 and TRBJ2-5): DSGVTQTPKHLITATGQRVTLRCSPRSGDLSVYWYQQSLDQGLQFLIQYYNGEERAKGNILERFSAQQFPDLHSELNLSSLELGDSALYFCASSGTSGGSQETQYFGPGTRLLVL.

This clonotype was observed at least ten times. The chain has TRBV27 and TRBJ1-5; D remains ambiguous. Trimming removed 6 bases at V and 1 base at J, with 10 bases between. The CDR3 totals 14 residues. Germline CDR1 reads MNHEY; CDR2 reads SMNVEV (reference sequence). The chain's CDR3 is CASRFEGSNQPQHF. The CDR3 region has the DNA TGTGCCAGCAGGTTCGAGGGCAGCAATCAGCCCCAGCATTTT.

This clonotype has ten or more counts. V and J are TRBV29-1 and TRBJ2-7, with D unresolved. Germline loops: CDR1 SQVTM, CDR2 ANQGSEA. V lost 7 bases to trimming and J lost 1 base, with 11 bases between them. The CDR3 sequence is 12 residues long. This CDR3 is CSASDESYEQYF. The CDR3 DNA sequence: TGCAGCGCCTCAGACGAGTCCTACGAGCAGTACTTC.

This chain uses TRBV7-9 with TRBJ1-1; a weak D match, TRBD1 (6 bases). The CDR3 consists of 14 residues. With 4 bases removed from V and 4 bases from J, the gap between germline ends came to 13 bases. Germline loops: CDR1 SEHNR, CDR2 FQNEAQ (reference sequence). CDR3 amino acids: CASSSLGGGTEAFF. The CDR3 bases are TGTGCCAGCAGCTCCCTGGGAGGGGGCACTGAAGCTTTCTTT. The full variable domain, with the rest looked up from reference TRBV7-9 and TRBJ1-1, is DTGVSQNPRHKITKRGQNVTFRCDPISEHNRLYWYRQTLGQGPEFLTYFQNEAQLEKSRLLSDRFSAERPKGSFSTLEIQRTEQGDSAMYLCASSSLGGGTEAFFGQGTRLTVV.

Ten or more counts support this clonotype. The V and J genes are TRBV20-1 and TRBJ2-5; D is unclear. The CDR3 runs to 11 residues. Germline loops: CDR1 DFQATT, CDR2 SNEGSKA (reference sequence). V was shortened by 5 bases and J by 1 base, with 5 bases between the two germline ends. CDR3 nucleotide sequence: TGCAGTGCTGACGGCCAAGAGACCCAGTACTTC. This translates into CSADGQETQYF.

This clonotype was recorded at least ten times. This rearrangement joins TRBV7-8 to TRBJ2-7; 9 bases align to TRBD2. Germline trimming cut 5 bases from V and 2 bases from J; bases unmatched to any gene: 7. In germline, CDR1 is SGHVS, CDR2 FQNEAQ. This CDR3 has 15 amino acids. The CDR3: CASSPPGLATYEQYF. In DNA form, the CDR3 reads TGTGCCAGCAGCCCCCCGGGACTAGCAACCTACGAGCAGTACTTC.

This clonotype was seen many times. J is TRBJ1-1 and V is TRBV5-1; possibly TRBD1 for D (5 bases). V lost 4 bases, J lost 2 bases, and 15 bases lay in between. Germline assignment: CDR1 SGHRS and CDR2 YFSETQ. CDR3 length: 15 residues. In nucleotides, the CDR3 is TGCGCCAGCAGCCCAATCGGAGGGGTAAACACTGAAGCTTTCTTT. Its translation: CASSPIGGVNTEAFF.

The chain combines TRBV9 with TRBJ1-2, with TRBD1 as a possible D gene (5 bases). Trimming took 4 bases from V and 1 from J, leaving 11 bases between them. The CDR3 is 14 residues long. Germline V gene sequence: CDR1 SGDLS, CDR2 YYNGEE. The CDR3 here is CASSPGTDNYGYTF. DNA for the CDR3: TGTGCCAGCAGCCCAGGGACGGATAACTATGGCTACACCTTC.

The rearrangement joins TRBV28 to TRBJ1-1; D might be TRBD1 (5 bases). The V end was cut by 5 bases, the J end by 1 base, with 14 bases between. Germline CDR1 is MDHEN and CDR2 is SYDVKM. This CDR3 spans 15 amino acids. This CDR3 reads CASSLAGLRNTEAFF. The CDR3 DNA reads TGTGCCAGCAGTCTCGCGGGACTGCGGAACACTGAAGCTTTCTTT.

This clonotype was counted ten times or more. At one end the junction does not follow the germline gene, possibly because of a read error. CDR3 sequence (DNA): TGTGCCAGCATTTGGACTGGGGGAGTGGCCTTC. Protein sequence: CASIWTGGVAF. The V and J genes are TRBV6-5 and TRBJ1-2; D is possibly TRBD1 (5 bases). This CDR3 contains 11 residues. Looked up from germline, CDR1 is MNHEY and CDR2 is SVGAGI.

This clonotype has more than one count but fewer than ten. The chain uses TRBV12-3 or TRBV12-4 and TRBJ2-7; 8 bases are a match to TRBD2. J gave up 6 bases and V 6 bases, and 10 bases lay outside the gene matches. The CDR3 sequence is 14 residues long. CDR3 nucleotide sequence: TGTGCCAGCAGCGAAACGGGGGGGGGCGGCGAGCAGTACTTC. Protein product: CASSETGGGGEQYF.

This clonotype was observed many times. The chain has TRBV3-1 and TRBJ1-1; a weak D match, TRBD1 (6 bases). There are 15 residues in the CDR3. Deletions cut 0 bases from V and 7 bases from J, with 15 bases between. Germline CDR1 LGHDT, CDR2 YNNKEL (reference sequence). CDR3 sequence: CASSQDGTPQNEAFF. Written as DNA, the CDR3 is TGTGCCAGCAGCCAAGATGGGACACCACAAAATGAAGCTTTCTTT.

This clonotype was observed many times. This sequence joins TRBV7-3 and TRBJ2-5, with D perhaps being TRBD1 or TRBD2 (5 bases each). This CDR3 has 15 residues. V gave up 1 base and J gave up 1 base, with 10 bases separating them. CDR1 SGHTA and CDR2 FQGTGA come from the germline V gene. In DNA, the CDR3 is TGTGCCAGCAGCTTAAATCCGGGGCCCCAAGAGACCCAGTACTTC. It codes for CASSLNPGPQETQYF.

In this sample, this clonotype turned up many times. V and J are TRBV13 and TRBJ1-2; TRBD1 agrees at 8 bases. V trimming: 4 bases; J trimming: 3 bases; junction bases outside the gene matches: 4. Germline lookup yields CDR1 PRHDT and CDR2 FYEKMQ (reference sequence). The CDR3 extends over 14 amino acids. The CDR3 is CASSSRQGHYGYTF. As DNA, the CDR3 is TGTGCCAGCAGCTCTCGACAGGGGCACTATGGCTACACCTTC.

This clonotype appeared many times. V gene TRBV28 combines with J gene TRBJ2-7; 8 positions agree with TRBD2. The CDR3 contains 15 residues. Trimming at V came to 3 bases and at J to 8 bases, leaving 12 bases not matched to a gene. CDR1 is MDHEN, CDR2 SYDVKM, per germline. CDR3 loop: CASSFRSGRRGKQYF. The DNA for the CDR3 is TGTGCCAGCAGTTTCAGGAGCGGGAGACGAGGAAAGCAGTACTTC.

With respect to this clonotype: A much bigger clone sits one base away, suggesting this may be a read error. The rearrangement joins TRBV12-3 or TRBV12-4 to TRBJ1-5; no clear D gene. V was trimmed by 0 bases and J by 6 bases, leaving 9 bases between them. This CDR3 contains 14 residues. The CDR3 sequence is CASSLAGLSQPQHF. CDR3 sequence (DNA): TGTGCCAGCAGTTTAGCAGGGTTAAGTCAGCCCCAGCATTTT.

This clonotype was observed at least ten times. The chain couples TRBV7-2 to TRBJ2-5, with TRBD2 matching 7 bases. The germline V gene has CDR1 SGHTA and CDR2 FQGNSA. This CDR3 has 16 amino acids. With 2 bases clipped from V and 5 bases from J, the junction kept 11 bases outside the gene matches. For the CDR3, the DNA is TGTGCCAGCAGCTTAAGAGAAGGGAGGGTGGGGGAGACCCAGTACTTC. Translation gives CASSLREGRVGETQYF.

This clonotype was observed at least ten times. The J gene is TRBJ2-5, the V gene TRBV6-5, with 8 positions matching TRBD2. Trimming removed 5 bases from V and 5 bases from J; junction bases left unmatched: 4. The CDR3 is made up of 13 amino acids. CDR1 is MNHEY, CDR2 SVGAGI, per germline. The CDR3 sequence is CASSPGGPETQYF. The CDR3 nucleotides are TGTGCCAGCAGTCCGGGAGGGCCGGAGACCCAGTACTTC.

This clonotype was seen many times. V gene TRBV29-1 combines with J gene TRBJ2-7; TRBD1 matches 7 bases. With 4 bases clipped from V and 4 bases from J, the junction kept 4 bases outside the gene matches. Germline CDR1 is SQVTM and CDR2 is ANQGSEA. The CDR3 totals 12 residues. CDR3 amino acids: CSVVARGYEQYF. The CDR3 region has the DNA TGCAGCGTTGTGGCCAGGGGGTACGAGCAGTACTTC.

This clonotype occurred many times. This chain joins TRBV10-3 and TRBJ2-5, with TRBD2 identical over 8 bases. J lost 5 bases, V lost 2 bases, and 7 bases had no gene match. Germline assignment: CDR1 ENHRY and CDR2 SYGVKD. This CDR3 region has 15 residues. The CDR3 region is CAISETSGGGETQYF. In nucleotides, the CDR3 is TGTGCCATCAGTGAGACTAGCGGAGGGGGGGAGACCCAGTACTTC.